These 24 T cell receptor beta chains share one sample of origin, sequenced in a study of CD8 T cells in ankylosing spondylitis. Each CDR3 protein is one row after TCRdb ran MiXCR on the 5' RACE reads. The sample carries 250,000 to 350,000 distinct CDR3 sequences, around 18% recorded once. The sample consisted of blood, either unsorted or a sorted T cell fraction (not recorded which). These receptors originate from a male donor with ankylosing spondylitis or in good health (not recorded which).

The V and J genes are TRBV6-7 and TRBJ2-7; 9 bases agree with TRBD2. Being an ORF, TRBV6-7 has a function that is uncertain. The CDR3 runs 17 residues. J was trimmed by 2 bases and V by 0 bases; bases with no gene match: 8. The CDR3 nucleotides read TGTGCCAGCAGTTACTCGATTGAGACTAGCGGCCCCTACGAGCAGTACGTC. It is translated as CASSYSIETSGPYEQYV.

This clonotype has more than one count but fewer than ten. The chain has TRBV9 and TRBJ1-4, with 10 bases lining up with TRBD1. Trimming took 4 bases from V and 6 from J; bases not matched to a gene: 3. Germline V lookup: CDR1 SGDLS, CDR2 YYNGEE. CDR3 length: 14 residues. Written as DNA, the CDR3 is TGTGCCAGCAGCTTCGGGACAGGGGATGAAAAACTGTTTTTT. Its protein is CASSFGTGDEKLFF. The full variable domain, its missing parts supplied by reference TRBV9 and TRBJ1-4, is DSGVTQTPKHLITATGQRVTLRCSPRSGDLSVYWYQQSLDQGLQFLIQYYNGEERAKGNILERFSAQQFPDLHSELNLSSLELGDSALYFCASSFGTGDEKLFFGSGTQLSVL.

V is TRBV20-1 and J is TRBJ1-5, with 9 nucleotides matching TRBD1. The CDR3 covers 13 residues. Germline V gives CDR1 DFQATT, CDR2 SNEGSKA (reference sequence). V trimming: 4 bases; J trimming: 5 bases; junction bases outside the gene matches: 3. The CDR3, as DNA: TGCAGTGCTACCACAGGGGGCTATCAGCCCCAGCATTTT. Translating gives CSATTGGYQPQHF.

This sequence joins TRBV20-1 and TRBJ2-5, with 7 bases fitting TRBD1. The CDR3 sequence is 12 residues long. Per the germline V gene, CDR1 is DFQATT and CDR2 is SNEGSKA (reference sequence). V was pared by 4 bases and J by 5 bases, with 4 bases of the junction left unmatched. In nucleotides, the CDR3 is TGCAGTGCTACACAGGGGTGGGAGACCCAGTACTTC. Translation gives CSATQGWETQYF.

The chain couples TRBV6-2 or TRBV6-3 to TRBJ1-2; a weak D match, TRBD1 (5 bases). CDR3 length: 15 residues. Germline lookup yields CDR1 MNHEY and CDR2 SVGEGT. Trimming shortened V by 5 bases and J by 0 bases, and 13 bases separated the two germline ends. In DNA, the CDR3 is TGTGCCAGCAGTGCGGGACTTACCCCTAACTATGGCTACACCTTC. The encoded protein is CASSAGLTPNYGYTF.

Here the CDR3 reads CASSSGLAPSTDTQYF. The CDR3 DNA follows: TGTGCCAGCAGCTCCGGACTAGCGCCTAGCACAGATACGCAGTATTTT. The gene calls are TRBV12-3 or TRBV12-4 and TRBJ2-3; 9 positions match TRBD2. This CDR3 has 16 amino acids. Germline trimming cut 6 bases from V and 0 bases from J; bases unmatched to any gene: 7.

V and J are TRBV29-1 and TRBJ2-2, with D possibly being TRBD1 (5 bases). Germline CDR1 and CDR2: SQVTM and ANQGSEA. CDR3 length: 12 residues. V lost 4 bases and J 4 bases, leaving 7 bases between the germline ends. CDR3 amino acids: CSVVRGTGELFF. In nucleotides, the CDR3 is TGCAGCGTTGTAAGGGGCACCGGGGAGCTGTTTTTT.

There are a few counts of this clonotype. V gene TRBV5-1 combines with J gene TRBJ2-3, with 13 nucleotides matching TRBD2. The CDR3 extends over 17 amino acids. V lost 0 bases to trimming and J lost 3 bases; unmatched junction nucleotides: 4. Germline CDR1 and CDR2: SGHRS and YFSETQ. The CDR3 DNA is TGCGCCAGCAGCTTGGAGGGACTAGCGGGAAGAACAGATACGCAGTATTTT. The encoded protein is CASSLEGLAGRTDTQYF.

This clonotype was found many times. The chain employs TRBV25-1 and TRBJ1-2, with D perhaps matching TRBD1 (5 bases). Trimming left V 6 bases short and J 0 bases short, with 11 bases between. The V gene's germline CDR1 is MGHDK and CDR2 SYGVNS. The CDR3 is 14 residues long. The CDR3 sequence is CASRGTATNYGYTF. The CDR3 region has the DNA TGTGCCAGCAGGGGGACCGCAACTAACTATGGCTACACCTTC.

This clonotype was seen a few times. This chain uses TRBV12-3 or TRBV12-4 with TRBJ2-1, with TRBD2 matching 11 bases. Trimming took 1 base from V and 9 from J; bases not matched to a gene: 5. The CDR3 runs 15 residues. CDR3 region: CASSLGLAGYAEQFF. In DNA form, the CDR3 reads TGTGCCAGCAGTTTAGGACTAGCGGGATACGCTGAGCAGTTCTTC.

The chain uses TRBV6-2 or TRBV6-3 and TRBJ1-5; D remains unclear. V gave up 0 bases and J gave up 2 bases, with 8 bases separating them. Per the germline V gene, CDR1 is MNHEY and CDR2 is SVGEGT. The CDR3 has 15 amino acids. Here the CDR3 reads CASSYSSQGNQPQHF. CDR3 DNA: TGTGCCAGCAGTTACTCGTCTCAGGGCAATCAGCCCCAGCATTTT.

This clonotype was detected many times. This rearrangement joins TRBV6-1 to TRBJ2-7; 16 bases match TRBD2. This CDR3 spans 17 amino acids. CDR1 and CDR2 from the germline V gene are MNHNS and SASEGT. Trimming took 4 bases from V and 2 from J; bases not matched to a gene: 5. The CDR3 is CASSVSGTSGGAYEQYV. The CDR3 DNA is TGTGCCAGCAGTGTCTCCGGGACTAGCGGGGGGGCCTACGAGCAGTACGTC.

About this clonotype itself: With a much larger clone just one base away, this may be a read error. The genes are TRBV12-3 or TRBV12-4 and TRBJ2-3; 8 bases match TRBD1. The CDR3 is made up of 13 amino acids. In DNA, the CDR3 is TGTACCCGTAACAGGGGGTGTGTAGATACGCAGTATTTT. Encoded protein: CTRNRGCVDTQYF.

This chain links TRBV25-1 with TRBJ1-1; D uncertain. V lost 7 bases and J lost 4, with 13 bases in between. The germline V gene has CDR1 MGHDK and CDR2 SYGVNS. This CDR3 has 13 residues. The CDR3 bases are TGTGCCAGCAATAGCGCGGCCCGCACTGAAGCTTTCTTT. Residues: CASNSAARTEAFF.

This rearrangement joins TRBV28 to TRBJ1-5; 7 positions match TRBD1. V gave up 2 bases and J gave up 1 base; unmatched junction bases: 2. The CDR3 runs to 15 residues. In germline, CDR1 is MDHEN, CDR2 SYDVKM. The CDR3: CASSLRGQSNQPQHF. The DNA for the CDR3 is TGTGCCAGCAGTTTACGGGGACAGAGCAATCAGCCCCAGCATTTT.

This chain links TRBV15 with TRBJ2-1; D is unresolved. The length of the CDR3 is 12 residues. Trimming cost V 1 base and J 12 bases, with 10 bases left between them. Germline V gene data show CDR1 as LNHNV and CDR2 as YYDKDF (reference sequence). CDR3: CATSRAVAGQFF. For the CDR3, the DNA is TGTGCCACCAGCAGAGCAGTAGCCGGGCAGTTCTTC.

The rearrangement links TRBV5-1 to TRBJ2-3, with TRBD1 matching over 9 bases. The germline gives CDR1 SGHRS, CDR2 YFSETQ. Unmatched junction bases numbered 7, after V lost 4 bases and J lost 1 base. The CDR3 has 16 residues. CDR3 residues: CASSQKGQGGTDTQYF. The CDR3 DNA is TGCGCCAGCAGCCAGAAGGGACAGGGCGGCACAGATACGCAGTATTTT.

As regards this clonotype: A much larger clone sits a single nucleotide away, making a read error possible. Because the CDR3's place on the DNA is in doubt, the DNA is left out and the CDR3 is given as listed by TCRdb. The gene calls are TRBV29-1 and TRBJ2-2. Germline V lookup: CDR1 SQVTM, CDR2 ANQGSEA. The length of the CDR3 is 12 amino acids, counting both ends. The CDR3: CSVERRAGALFF.

This clonotype was counted a few times. CDR3 bases: TGTGCCAGCAGCACGCGACCAGCAGATACGCAGTATTTT. This gives the protein CASSTRPADTQYF. The chain recombines TRBV7-8 with TRBJ2-3; no definite D call. CDR3 length: 13 amino acids. Germline lookup yields CDR1 SGHVS and CDR2 FQNEAQ. Trimming stripped 5 bases from V and 4 bases from J, with 10 bases between.

V is TRBV12-3 or TRBV12-4 and J is TRBJ1-6, with a tentative D call TRBD1 (5 bases). The CDR3 runs 14 residues. V lost 3 bases, J lost 8 bases, and 11 bases lay in between. The CDR3 nucleotides are TGTGCCAGCAGTTTGGAGGGACTTTATTCACCCCTCCACTTT. Amino acid sequence: CASSLEGLYSPLHF.

The chain recombines TRBV20-1 with TRBJ2-2; the D gene is possibly TRBD2 (6 bases). Germline CDR1 DFQATT, CDR2 SNEGSKA (reference sequence). The CDR3 is 12 amino acids. V was pared by 6 bases and J by 4 bases, with 9 bases between. CDR3 bases: TGCAGTGCCCTTAGCGGCACCGGGGAGCTGTTTTTT. Its translation: CSALSGTGELFF.

This clonotype has at least ten counts. The J gene is TRBJ2-1, the V gene TRBV29-1; no reliable D call. The CDR3 spans 12 residues. Trimming shortened V by 3 bases and J by 3 bases, and 6 bases separated the two germline ends. Germline assignment: CDR1 SQVTM and CDR2 ANQGSEA. DNA of the CDR3: TGCAGCGTTGATGGGCACTACAATGAGCAGTTCTTC. Its protein product is CSVDGHYNEQFF.

This clonotype was seen more than once but under ten times. The chain recombines TRBV12-3 or TRBV12-4 with TRBJ2-7; D perhaps matches TRBD1 (6 bases). V gave up 6 bases and J gave up 3 bases, with 15 bases separating them. CDR3 size: 14 residues. CDR3 DNA sequence: TGTGCCAGCAGCCCAACAGGGTTAAGCTACGAGCAGTACGTC. Its translation is CASSPTGLSYEQYV.

In DNA form, the CDR3 reads TGCGCCAGCAGCTTGGATGGGGTTCTGAACACTGAAGCTTTCTTT. This codes for CASSLDGVLNTEAFF. The chain joins TRBV5-1 to TRBJ1-1; D is undetermined. CDR1 and CDR2 from the germline V gene are SGHRS and YFSETQ. The V gene lost 0 bases and the J gene lost 0 bases, with 9 bases spanning the gap. This CDR3 contains 15 residues.